The source of this T cell receptor (beta chain) is a study of siplizumab effects on memory and regulatory T cells. Study observations and caveats: Roughly 75-97% of dividing CD4+ or CD8+ clones were without an attributable naive or memory phenotype. Siplizumab, the agent tested, significantly reduced alloreactive sequences traceable to unstimulated CD4+ memory cells.

Assaying covered approximately 10^5 TCR templates per sample. This table comes from immunoSEQ multiplex PCR, and its TCRdb copy is limited to in-frame clones, with some not included. The sample includes 50,000 to 75,000 clones, just over 95% of them seen just once. Regarding this clone: Its antigen is not identified.

This CDR3 is built from 16 residues. Germline assignment: CDR1 MDHEN and CDR2 SYDVKM. Unmatched junction bases numbered 6, after V lost 5 bases and J lost 3 bases. This sequence joins TRBV28 and TRBJ1-5; TRBD1 matches 11 bases. Sequences were obtained from naive CD8+ T cells sorted from blood. The source of this sequence is a human donor in good health. The CDR3 nucleotides read TGTGCCAGCAGTCTGGTGGGACAGGGGGTCAATCAGCCCCAGCATTTT. As protein: CASSLVGQGVNQPQHF.